This T cell receptor (beta chain) was obtained from a study of cytomegalovirus exposure and HLA in healthy donors. Study-wide results and limits: About 87% or about 30% of the time was how often most TCR beta V segments were productive, according to an earlier analysis.

Of note for this clone: Its antigen is still unknown.

The PCR had 60 Vbeta and 13 Jbeta primers. TCRdb's copy holds only in-frame clones and misses some; the assay was immunoSEQ multiplex PCR. Its clone listing holds about 200,000 clones. Germline trimming cut 4 bases from V and 2 bases from J; bases unmatched to any gene: 9. Per the germline V gene, CDR1 is MNHEY and CDR2 is SMNVEV (reference sequence). CDR3 length: 16 amino acids. The sequencing sample was made of PBMCs. The rearrangement links TRBV27 to TRBJ2-7, with 9 bases lining up with TRBD1. The TCR was taken from a man aged 25 to 45 in good health and CMV-seronegative. CDR3 amino acids: CASSSIGQGIPYEQYF. The CDR3 DNA reads TGTGCCAGCAGTTCCATCGGACAGGGGATTCCCTACGAGCAGTACTTC.